A selection of T cell receptor beta chains follows, all from one sample in a study of T-cell reconstitution after alpha-beta-depleted transplantation in children. MiXCR, applied by TCRdb to the PCR reads, yields one record per CDR3 protein. The repertoire holds roughly 500,000 distinct CDR3 sequences, with 9.5% to 15% as singletons. The sample in question was PBMCs from the stem cell graft donor, obtained from the stem cell graft. The receptors derive from a human donor who donated a stem cell graft to a child with combined immunodeficiency. Each CDR3 is given with its conserved first and last residue. The order of the fields is J gene, V gene, clone size, D gene, CDR3 protein, CDR3 DNA. A D gene is named only where the DNA matches it firmly. A clone size is listed for some rows: how often the clone was seen (once, few, many), or a class if it is expanded.

TRBJ2-1 | TRBV7-3 | . | . | CASSRRGLKYNEQFF | TGTGCCAGCAGCCGACGCGGACTGAAATACAATGAGCAGTTCTTC
TRBJ2-5 | TRBV7-3 | few | TRBD2 | CASSLSGTSGQETQYF | TGTGCCAGCAGCTTATCGGGGACTAGCGGGCAAGAGACCCAGTACTTC
TRBJ2-5 | TRBV30 | . | . | CAWGANQETQYF | TGTGCCTGGGGAGCCAATCAAGAGACCCAGTACTTC
TRBJ2-1 | TRBV5-1 | few | TRBD2 | CASSLASPGGGYNEQFF | TGCGCCAGCAGCTTGGCTTCCCCCGGGGGGGGTTACAATGAGCAGTTCTTC
TRBJ2-2 | TRBV12-3/TRBV12-4 | few | TRBD2 | CATRGLANTGELFF | TGTGCCACCCGAGGACTAGCAAACACCGGGGAGCTGTTTTTT
TRBJ1-3 | TRBV12-3/TRBV12-4 | many | . | CASNEIPSGNTIYF | TGTGCCAGCAATGAGATTCCCTCTGGAAACACCATATATTTT
TRBJ1-4 | TRBV29-1 | few | . | CSGSQGNEKLFF | TGCAGCGGATCTCAGGGAAATGAAAAACTGTTTTTT
TRBJ2-7 | TRBV30 | . | . | CAWNNGWSSYEQYF | TGTGCCTGGAACAACGGGTGGAGCTCCTACGAGCAGTACTTC
TRBJ2-1 | TRBV30 | few | . | CACGRYNEQFF | TGTGCCTGCGGCAGGTACAATGAGCAGTTCTTC
TRBJ2-5 | TRBV7-9 | few | . | CASSLGQARQETQYF | TGTGCCAGCAGCTTAGGACAGGCAAGACAAGAGACCCAGTACTTC
TRBJ1-4 | TRBV19 | few | . | CASKGEKLFF | TGTGCCAGTAAAGGGGAAAAACTGTTTTTT
TRBJ2-7 | TRBV21-1 | . | . | CASSKAWQGTSGRPYEQYF | TGTGCCAGCAGCAAAGCGTGGCAGGGAACTAGCGGGAGACCCTACGAGCAGTACTTC
TRBJ1-2 | TRBV20-1 | few | . | CSATGTSRLDYGYTF | TGCAGTGCAACCGGGACTTCGCGGCTAGACTATGGCTACACCTTC
TRBJ2-1 | TRBV6-1 | few | . | CASRELGYNEQFF | TGTGCCAGCAGGGAGCTGGGCTACAATGAGCAGTTCTTC
TRBJ2-7 | TRBV7-2 | . | . | CASSLARHEQYF | TGTGCCAGCAGCTTGGCCAGACACGAGCAGTACTTC
TRBJ2-4 | TRBV11-2 | many | TRBD2 | CASSLRRGEENIQYF | TGTGCCAGCAGCTTAAGGCGGGGGGAGGAAAACATTCAGTACTTC
TRBJ2-3 | TRBV15 | . | TRBD2 | CATSRDLAGRTDTQYF | TGTGCCACCAGCAGAGACCTAGCGGGTCGCACAGATACGCAGTATTTT
TRBJ2-7 | TRBV18 | . | TRBD2 | CASSKRTSGDEQYF | TGTGCCAGCTCAAAACGGACTAGCGGCGACGAGCAGTACTTC
TRBJ1-1 | TRBV20-1 | many | . | CSASPADSNTEAFF | TGCAGTGCTAGTCCGGCGGATTCGAACACTGAAGCTTTCTTT
TRBJ1-6 | TRBV3-1 | . | TRBD1 | CASSQYGQGTNSPLHF | TGTGCCAGCAGCCAATACGGACAGGGGACCAATTCACCCCTCCACTTT
TRBJ2-3 | TRBV2 | . | . | CASSEGNPRDTQYF | TGTGCCAGCAGTGAGGGGAATCCCAGAGATACGCAGTATTTT
TRBJ1-2 | TRBV6-5 | many | . | CASSYSMAGRLSYGYTF | TGTGCCAGCAGTTACTCGATGGCAGGGCGATTGAGCTATGGCTACACCTTC
TRBJ2-2 | TRBV29-1 | few | . | CSVDLSSDTGELFF | TGCAGCGTTGACCTCAGTTCGGACACCGGGGAGCTGTTTTTT
TRBJ1-1 | TRBV5-1 | many | . | CASSNNVGTEAFF | TGCGCCAGCAGTAACAATGTGGGCACTGAAGCTTTCTTT
TRBJ1-2 | TRBV6-1 | many | . | CATGEGRTNYGYTF | TGTGCCACTGGGGAAGGGCGGACTAACTATGGCTACACCTTC
TRBJ2-4 | TRBV7-8 | many | . | CASSFQGQVNIQYF | TGTGCCAGCAGCTTTCAAGGGCAGGTTAACATTCAGTACTTC
TRBJ2-7 | TRBV12-3/TRBV12-4 | . | . | CASSWDSRSSYEQYF | TGTGCCAGCAGTTGGGACTCTCGGAGCTCCTACGAGCAGTACTTC
TRBJ2-1 | TRBV6-5 | . | . | CASSLTERTYNEQFF | TGTGCCAGCAGTTTGACCGAGCGCACCTACAATGAGCAGTTCTTC
TRBJ2-1 | TRBV7-8 | few | TRBD2 | CASSFRLAGAAYNEQFF | TGTGCCAGCAGCTTTAGGCTAGCGGGAGCAGCCTACAATGAGCAGTTCTTC
TRBJ2-1 | TRBV10-2 | . | TRBD2 | CASGGVTGVDEQFF | TGCGCCAGCGGGGGGGTAACGGGAGTAGATGAGCAGTTCTTC
TRBJ2-5 | TRBV9 | few | TRBD2 | CASSARGLAGGLSQETQYF | TGTGCCAGCAGCGCCAGAGGGCTAGCGGGGGGCCTTAGCCAAGAGACCCAGTACTTC
TRBJ2-7 | TRBV7-2 | few | . | CASSSDRYQTYEQYF | TGTGCCAGCAGCTCGGACAGATACCAGACCTACGAGCAGTACTTC
TRBJ2-2 | TRBV27 | . | . | CATATGPYTGELFF | TGTGCCACCGCGACAGGCCCCTACACCGGGGAGCTGTTTTTT
TRBJ2-1 | TRBV6-4 | . | TRBD1 | CASTGTGVRLAFSNEQFF | TGTGCCAGCACCGGGACAGGGGTTCGGCTAGCGTTCTCGAATGAGCAGTTCTTC
TRBJ2-1 | TRBV12-3/TRBV12-4 | many | . | CASSRGFQGEQFF | TGTGCCAGCAGTCGCGGTTTTCAGGGTGAGCAGTTCTTC
TRBJ2-3 | TRBV5-1 | few | TRBD2 | CASTTHSGTTDTQYF | TGCGCCAGCACCACCCATAGCGGGACCACAGATACGCAGTATTTT
TRBJ2-3 | TRBV7-2 | many | . | CASSSIGGGSTDTQYF | TGTGCCAGCAGCTCCATAGGGGGGGGAAGCACAGATACGCAGTATTTT
TRBJ2-5 | TRBV7-2 | . | TRBD2 | CASSLLAGGGGETQYF | TGTGCCAGCAGTCTACTAGCGGGAGGTGGTGGAGAGACCCAGTACTTC
TRBJ2-5 | TRBV7-2 | . | . | CASSFLGQKQETQYF | TGTGCCAGCAGCTTCCTGGGGCAGAAACAAGAGACCCAGTACTTC
TRBJ2-7 | TRBV6-7 | many | . | CASSYGAGTVFCEQYF | TGTGCCAGCAGTTACGGAGCGGGGACAGTTTTTTGCGAGCAGTACTTC
TRBJ2-3 | TRBV24-1 | . | TRBD2 | CATSDPSGRDTDTQYF | TGTGCCACCAGTGACCCTAGCGGGAGGGACACAGATACGCAGTATTTT
TRBJ2-7 | TRBV20-1 | many | TRBD1 | CSARRGTGVSYEQYF | TGCAGTGCTAGGAGAGGGACAGGGGTCTCCTACGAGCAGTACTTC
TRBJ2-1 | TRBV7-8 | . | TRBD2 | CASSLAPKASGVSYNEQFF | TGTGCCAGCAGCTTAGCGCCTAAGGCTAGCGGGGTCTCCTACAATGAGCAGTTCTTC
TRBJ2-7 | TRBV20-1 | . | . | CSARGLYYEQYF | TGCAGTGCTAGAGGACTATACTACGAGCAGTACTTC
TRBJ1-5 | TRBV20-1 | many | TRBD1 | CSALDREGNQPQHF | TGCAGTGCGCTGGACAGGGAGGGCAATCAGCCCCAGCATTTT
TRBJ2-7 | TRBV27 | many | TRBD1 | CASSLGQPYEQYF | TGTGCCAGCAGCTTGGGACAGCCCTACGAGCAGTACTTC
TRBJ2-5 | TRBV5-1 | . | . | CASSFSRAEGETQYF | TGCGCCAGCAGCTTTTCCAGGGCCGAGGGAGAGACCCAGTACTTC
TRBJ2-1 | TRBV29-1 | many | . | CSVGASFGEQFF | TGCAGCGTTGGGGCTAGCTTCGGTGAGCAGTTCTTC